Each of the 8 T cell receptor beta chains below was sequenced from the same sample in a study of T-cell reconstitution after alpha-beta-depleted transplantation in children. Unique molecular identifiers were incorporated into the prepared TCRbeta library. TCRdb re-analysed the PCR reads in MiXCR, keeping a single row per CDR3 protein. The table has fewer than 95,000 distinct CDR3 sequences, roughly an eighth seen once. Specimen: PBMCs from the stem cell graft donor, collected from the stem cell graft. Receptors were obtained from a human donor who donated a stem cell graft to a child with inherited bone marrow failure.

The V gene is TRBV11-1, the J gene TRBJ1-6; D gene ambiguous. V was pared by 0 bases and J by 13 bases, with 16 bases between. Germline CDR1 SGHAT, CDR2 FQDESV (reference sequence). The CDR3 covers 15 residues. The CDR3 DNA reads TGTGCCAGCAGCTTAGCGGACCGACGGTCTATCCCCCTCCACTTT. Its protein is CASSLADRRSIPLHF.

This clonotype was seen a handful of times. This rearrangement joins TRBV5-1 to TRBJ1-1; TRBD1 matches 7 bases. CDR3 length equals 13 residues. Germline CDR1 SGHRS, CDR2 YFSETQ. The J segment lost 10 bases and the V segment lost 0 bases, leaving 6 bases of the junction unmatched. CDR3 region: CASSLEGGFPAFF. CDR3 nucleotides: TGCGCCAGCAGCTTGGAAGGGGGCTTTCCAGCTTTCTTT.

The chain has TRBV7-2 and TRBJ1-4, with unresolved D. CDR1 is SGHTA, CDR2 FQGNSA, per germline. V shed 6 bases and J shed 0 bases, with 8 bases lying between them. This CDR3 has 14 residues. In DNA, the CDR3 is TGTGCCAGCAGTTCAAGTCCAACTAATGAAAAACTGTTTTTT. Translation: CASSSSPTNEKLFF.

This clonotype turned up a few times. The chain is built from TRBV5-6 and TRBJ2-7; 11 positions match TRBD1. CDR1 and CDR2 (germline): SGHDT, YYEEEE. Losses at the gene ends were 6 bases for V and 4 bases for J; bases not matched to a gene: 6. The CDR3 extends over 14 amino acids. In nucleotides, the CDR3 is TGTGCCAGCACCCTGGACAGGGGGCGATACGAGCAGTACTTC. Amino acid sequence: CASTLDRGRYEQYF.

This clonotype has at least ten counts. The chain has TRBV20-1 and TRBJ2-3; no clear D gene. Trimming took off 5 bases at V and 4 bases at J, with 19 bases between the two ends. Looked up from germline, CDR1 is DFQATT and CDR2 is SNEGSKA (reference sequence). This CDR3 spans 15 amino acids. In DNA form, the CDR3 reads TGCAGTGCTCGCGGTGGCTACCAAAACCCAGATACGCAGTATTTT. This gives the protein CSARGGYQNPDTQYF.

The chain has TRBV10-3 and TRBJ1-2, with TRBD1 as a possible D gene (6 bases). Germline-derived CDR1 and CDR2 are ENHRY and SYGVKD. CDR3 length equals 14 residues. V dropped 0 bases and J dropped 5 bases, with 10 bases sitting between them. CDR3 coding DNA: TGTGCCATCAGTGAGTCAGCAGGGGAGTATGGCTACACCTTC. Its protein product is CAISESAGEYGYTF.

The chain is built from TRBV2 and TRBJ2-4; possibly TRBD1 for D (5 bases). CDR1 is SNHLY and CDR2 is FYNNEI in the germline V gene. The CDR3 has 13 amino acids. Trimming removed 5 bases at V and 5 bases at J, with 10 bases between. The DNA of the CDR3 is TGTGCCAGCAGTCCCGGCAGGGAAAACATTCAGTACTTC. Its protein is CASSPGRENIQYF.

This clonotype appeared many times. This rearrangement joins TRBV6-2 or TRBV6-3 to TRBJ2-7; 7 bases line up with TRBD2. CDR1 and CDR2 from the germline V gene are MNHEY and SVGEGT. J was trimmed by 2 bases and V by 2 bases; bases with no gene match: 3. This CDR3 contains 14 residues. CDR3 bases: TGTGCCAGCAGTTACGGGGGAGGGACCTACGAGCAGTACTTC. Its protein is CASSYGGGTYEQYF.